Listed below are T cell receptor beta chains from one sample, sequenced in a study of graft-versus-host responses after intestinal transplantation. These TCRs' antigens remain unknown. Some clones are missing from TCRdb's copy, which holds only in-frame ones; the method was immunoSEQ multiplex PCR. Here the sample spans about 92,000 clones, 75% to 95% being singletons. The input for sequencing was unstimulated CD8+ T cells sorted from spleen or lymph node cells, taken before intestinal transplant. These receptors were obtained from a human donor who received an intestinal transplant. CDR3s include the opening cysteine and the closing phenylalanine or tryptophan.

TRBJ2-1,TRBV10-2,CASSRMADEQFF
TRBJ2-7,TRBV10-2,CASSELGSSYEQYF
TRBJ2-2,TRBV30,CACNPGLAVNTGELFF
TRBJ2-5,TRBV6-1,CASSEPQGGKETQYF
TRBJ2-7,TRBV19,CASSPGAYEQYF
TRBJ1-1,TRBV7-3,CASSWGRNTEAFF
TRBJ1-3,TRBV11-2,CASSQANTIYF
TRBJ2-5,TRBV19,CASIGIRDRQETQYF
TRBJ2-5,TRBV11-2,CAVRAGTQETQYF
TRBJ2-2,TRBV5-6,CASSLDYYTGELFF
TRBJ2-7,TRBV28,CASSRGVFYEQYF
TRBJ2-7,TRBV19,CASSIATFGRYYEQYF
TRBJ1-2,TRBV6-5,CASSPQGLYGYTF
TRBJ2-2,TRBV5-5,CASSLANRGPTGELFF
TRBJ2-5,TRBV6-5,CASSSGTEETQYF
TRBJ2-1,TRBV4-1,CASSQVGGENEQFF
TRBJ2-7,TRBV6-5,CASTLGYEQYF
TRBJ1-5,TRBV2,CASSPTEEDQPQHF
TRBJ2-3,TRBV7-3,CASSTGQGIGTDTQYF
TRBJ1-2,TRBV6-7,CASIFRTGVGYTF
TRBJ2-7,TRBV27,CASSLSVAGGAYEQYF
TRBJ2-2,TRBV19,CASSMTVTGELFF
TRBJ2-7,TRBV18,CASSPAGGPPEQYF
TRBJ2-1,TRBV18,CASSPGVGPRAEQFF
TRBJ1-1,TRBV9,CASSGTGGGTEAFF
TRBJ2-2,TRBV29-1,CSVEDGASGELFF
TRBJ2-6,TRBV21-1,CASSLRGGGSGANVLTF
TRBJ2-1,TRBV5-4,CASSLSYQVLGELGNEQFF
TRBJ1-5,TRBV13,CASSLGGTENQPQHF
TRBJ1-5,TRBV6-5,CASSYGGGQPQHF
TRBJ1-6,TRBV11-3,CASSCPWTGRVGNSPLHF
TRBJ1-2,TRBV10-3,CAISELTGGLSGYTF
TRBJ1-5,TRBV7-2,CASSLAGGAQPQHF
TRBJ2-7,TRBV2,CASRNGYEQYF
TRBJ2-2,TRBV7-7,CASSLGGSNTGELFF
TRBJ2-1,TRBV9,CASSYNPTSGRIDEQFF
TRBJ1-1,TRBV7-9,CASSPTGGNTEAFF
TRBJ1-1,TRBV6-5,CASRDGVGPNTEAFF
TRBJ1-2,TRBV14,CASSSTGSYGYTF
TRBJ1-2,TRBV7-9,CASSLGFGAGGYTF
TRBJ2-3,TRBV19,CASSTRTGARDTQYF
TRBJ1-1,TRBV27,CASSLFENTEAFF
TRBJ2-5,TRBV4-2,CASSPDEGWETQYF
TRBJ2-1,TRBV11-2,CASSPRASRYNEQFF
TRBJ2-3,TRBV2,CASLGLAVTDTQYF
TRBJ1-3,TRBV5-1,CASSLVGQLSGNTIYF
TRBJ2-5,TRBV2,CASSGLATETQYF
TRBJ2-5,TRBV11-1,CASSLGKSETQYF
TRBJ2-1,TRBV2,CASRGNYNEQFF
TRBJ2-7,TRBV11-2,CASSLGAGEGQYF
TRBJ2-1,TRBV15,CATSISGGVSNEQFF